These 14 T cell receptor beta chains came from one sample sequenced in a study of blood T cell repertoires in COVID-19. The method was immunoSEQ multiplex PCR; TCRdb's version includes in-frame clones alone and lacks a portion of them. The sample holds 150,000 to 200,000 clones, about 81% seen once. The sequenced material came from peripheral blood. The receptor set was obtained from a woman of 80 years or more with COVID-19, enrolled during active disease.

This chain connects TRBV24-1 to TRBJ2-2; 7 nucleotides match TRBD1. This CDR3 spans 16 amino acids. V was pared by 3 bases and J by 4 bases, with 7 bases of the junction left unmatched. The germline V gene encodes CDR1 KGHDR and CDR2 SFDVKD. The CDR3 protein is CATSDPTGVLTGELFF. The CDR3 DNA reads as TGTGCCACCAGTGATCCCACAGGGGTCCTCACCGGGGAGCTGTTTTTT.

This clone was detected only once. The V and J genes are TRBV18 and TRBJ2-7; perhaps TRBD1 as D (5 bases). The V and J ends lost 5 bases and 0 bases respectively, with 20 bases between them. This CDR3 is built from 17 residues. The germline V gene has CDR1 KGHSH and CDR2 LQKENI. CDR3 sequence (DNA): TGTGCCAGCTCAGCACTGCCGGCAGGGCCTAGCTCCTACGAGCAGTACTTC. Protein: CASSALPAGPSSYEQYF.

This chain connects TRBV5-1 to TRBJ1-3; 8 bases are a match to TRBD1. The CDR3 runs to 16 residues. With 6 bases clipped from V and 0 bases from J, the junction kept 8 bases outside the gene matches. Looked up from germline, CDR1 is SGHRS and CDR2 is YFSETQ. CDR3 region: CASTQGARGSGNTIYF. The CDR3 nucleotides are TGCGCCAGCACGCAGGGGGCGAGAGGCTCTGGAAACACCATATATTTT.

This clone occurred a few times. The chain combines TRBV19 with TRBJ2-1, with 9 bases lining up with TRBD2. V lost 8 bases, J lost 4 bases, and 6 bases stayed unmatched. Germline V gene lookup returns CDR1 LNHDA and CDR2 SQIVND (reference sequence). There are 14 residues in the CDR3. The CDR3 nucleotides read TGTGCCAGTCGGGCTAGCGGGATTTACAATGAGCAGTTCTTC. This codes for CASRASGIYNEQFF.

DNA for the CDR3: TGTGCCAGCAGTCCCATGAGGCGAAACGAGCAGTTCTTC. It is translated as CASSPMRRNEQFF. J is TRBJ2-1 and V is TRBV27, with unresolved D. CDR1 is MNHEY, CDR2 SMNVEV, per germline (reference sequence). This CDR3 has 13 amino acids. V lost 5 bases, J lost 10 bases, and 15 bases lay in between.

CDR3 residues: CATLAANTGELFF. CDR3 DNA: TGTGCCACCCTAGCGGCGAACACCGGGGAGCTGTTTTTT. The rearrangement links TRBV24-1 to TRBJ2-2; 7 bases are a match to TRBD2. The CDR3 extends over 13 amino acids. V was clipped by 9 bases and J by 0 bases; unmatched bases: 0. Germline V gene sequence: CDR1 KGHDR, CDR2 SFDVKD.

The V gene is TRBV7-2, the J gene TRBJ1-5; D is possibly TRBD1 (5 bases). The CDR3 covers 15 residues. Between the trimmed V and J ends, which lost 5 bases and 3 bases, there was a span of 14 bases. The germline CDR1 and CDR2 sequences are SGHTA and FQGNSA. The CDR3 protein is CASSTGLGINQPQHF. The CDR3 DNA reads TGTGCCAGCAGCACGGGACTCGGTATCAATCAGCCCCAGCATTTT.

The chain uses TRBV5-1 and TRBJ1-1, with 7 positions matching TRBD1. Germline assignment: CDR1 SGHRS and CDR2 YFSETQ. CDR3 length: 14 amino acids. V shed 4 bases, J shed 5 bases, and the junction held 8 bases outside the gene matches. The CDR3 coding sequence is TGCGCCAGCAGCCCGACAGGGCGGGAAACTGAAGCTTTCTTT. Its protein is CASSPTGRETEAFF.

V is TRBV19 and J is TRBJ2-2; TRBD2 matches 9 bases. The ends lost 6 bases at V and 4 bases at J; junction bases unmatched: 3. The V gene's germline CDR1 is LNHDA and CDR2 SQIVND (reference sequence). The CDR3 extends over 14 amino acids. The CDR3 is CASRTSGVTGELFF. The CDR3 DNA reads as TGTGCCAGTAGGACTAGCGGAGTCACCGGGGAGCTGTTTTTT.

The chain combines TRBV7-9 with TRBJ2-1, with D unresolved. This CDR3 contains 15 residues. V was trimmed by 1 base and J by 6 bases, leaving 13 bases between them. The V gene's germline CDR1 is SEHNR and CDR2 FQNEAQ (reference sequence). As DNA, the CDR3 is TGTGCCAGCAGCTTAGGACCCGTATGGAGCAATGAGCAGTTCTTC. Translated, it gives CASSLGPVWSNEQFF.

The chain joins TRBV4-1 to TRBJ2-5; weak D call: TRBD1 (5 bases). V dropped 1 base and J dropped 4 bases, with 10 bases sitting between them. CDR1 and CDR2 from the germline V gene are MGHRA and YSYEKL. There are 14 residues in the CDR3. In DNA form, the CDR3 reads TGCGCCAGCAGCCAAGGATCAGGGCGAGAGACCCAGTACTTC. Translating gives CASSQGSGRETQYF.

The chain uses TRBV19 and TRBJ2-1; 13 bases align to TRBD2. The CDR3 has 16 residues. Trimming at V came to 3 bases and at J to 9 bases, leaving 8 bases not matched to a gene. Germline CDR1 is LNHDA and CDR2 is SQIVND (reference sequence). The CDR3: CASSITGTSGKVEQFF. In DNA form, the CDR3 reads TGTGCCAGTAGTATCACCGGGACTAGCGGGAAAGTTGAGCAGTTCTTC.

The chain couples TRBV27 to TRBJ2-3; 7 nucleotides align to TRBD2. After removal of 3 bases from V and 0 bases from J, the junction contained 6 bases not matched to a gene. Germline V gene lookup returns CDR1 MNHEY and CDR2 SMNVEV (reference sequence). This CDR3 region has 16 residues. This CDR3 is CASSFSSGTSTDTQYF. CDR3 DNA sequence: TGTGCCAGCAGTTTTTCCAGCGGGACTAGCACAGATACGCAGTATTTT.

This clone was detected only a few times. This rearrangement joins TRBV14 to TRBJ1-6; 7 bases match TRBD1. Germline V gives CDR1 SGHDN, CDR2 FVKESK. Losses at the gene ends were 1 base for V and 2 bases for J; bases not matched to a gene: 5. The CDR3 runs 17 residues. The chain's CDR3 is CASSQATGRAYNSPLHF. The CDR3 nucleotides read TGTGCCAGCAGCCAAGCGACAGGGAGAGCCTATAATTCACCCCTCCACTTT.